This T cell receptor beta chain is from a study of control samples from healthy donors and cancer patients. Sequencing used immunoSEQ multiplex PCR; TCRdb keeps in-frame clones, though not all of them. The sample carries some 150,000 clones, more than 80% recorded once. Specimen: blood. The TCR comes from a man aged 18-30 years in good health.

The CDR3 reads CASSFWTGSSYEQYF. The CDR3 nucleotides read TGTGCCAGCAGCTTTTGGACAGGGAGCTCCTACGAGCAGTACTTC. This sequence joins TRBV11-2 and TRBJ2-7; TRBD1 aligns across 8 bases. With V trimmed by 3 bases and J by 0 bases, 4 bases remained unmatched. Looked up from germline, CDR1 is SGHAT and CDR2 is FQNNGV. CDR3 size: 15 residues.